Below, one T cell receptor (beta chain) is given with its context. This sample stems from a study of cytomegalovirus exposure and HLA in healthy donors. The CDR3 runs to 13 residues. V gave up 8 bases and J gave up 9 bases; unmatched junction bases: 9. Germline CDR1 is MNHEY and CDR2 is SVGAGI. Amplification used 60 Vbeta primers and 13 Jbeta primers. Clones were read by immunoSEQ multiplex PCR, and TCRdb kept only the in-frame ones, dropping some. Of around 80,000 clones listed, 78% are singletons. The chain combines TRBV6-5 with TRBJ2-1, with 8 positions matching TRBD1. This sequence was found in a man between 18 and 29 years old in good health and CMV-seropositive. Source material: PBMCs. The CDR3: CASSFSGTGEQFF. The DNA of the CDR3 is TGTGCCAGCTCATTTTCCGGGACAGGTGAGCAGTTCTTC.